The source of this T cell receptor (beta chain) is a study of cytomegalovirus exposure and HLA in healthy donors. Study background: There were nearly 120 million unique TCR beta sequences, drawn from roughly 200 million T cells, in an earlier analysis.

The PCR had 60 Vbeta and 13 Jbeta primers. Sequencing was performed with immunoSEQ multiplex PCR; in TCRdb, only in-frame clones are kept and a portion is missing. The sample has over 150,000 clones; 70% to 75% are singletons. V dropped 5 bases and J dropped 11; count of bases not matched to a gene: 13. Germline V gene data show CDR1 as SGHNT and CDR2 as YENEEA. This CDR3 spans 14 amino acids. The receptor comes from a male donor in good health and CMV-seronegative. What was sequenced was PBMCs. This chain joins TRBV11-3 and TRBJ2-3, with 7 bases fitting TRBD2. CDR3 amino acids: CASSVSGPTTRQYF. The CDR3 nucleotides are TGTGCCAGCAGCGTTAGCGGGCCCACTACAAGGCAGTATTTT.